The clone carrying this TCR beta chain was seen a handful of times. Its antigen remains unknown. One junction end does not reproduce the germline sequence, and a read error may be involved. TCRdb keeps only in-frame clones here, not all; method: immunoSEQ multiplex PCR. The sample includes around 60,000 clones, over 75% seen only once; the top ten take more than 1.5%. These data originate in a study of a mutant IDH1 vaccine in newly diagnosed glioma. Stated time point: week 11, during vaccination. The content of each vaccine dose was 300 ug of mutant IDH1 20-mer peptide, and topical imiquimod accompanied it. CDR3 length: 14 residues. The germline CDR1 and CDR2 sequences are LNHDA and SQIVND (reference sequence).

The sequence was obtained from a man aged 40-50 years with glioma. The sequences come from PBMCs, collected from a glioma patient whose treatment included an IDH1 peptide vaccine. The genes are TRBV19 and TRBJ2-7; 11 positions match TRBD2. The CDR3 region is CASSPGVAGGPSNF. Written as DNA, the CDR3 is TGTGCCAGTAGTCCCGGAGTAGCGGGAGGGCCTTCGAACTTC.